This T cell receptor beta chain was recorded in a study of metastatic and nonmetastatic thyroid tumors (TCRdb year 2020). Background on the whole study: Repertoires were compared across peripheral blood and tumor or nodule tissue samples from malignant and benign thyroid patients. Here is what the overall study found, with its caveats: In both blood and tumor samples, TCR beta diversity was reported to be significantly higher in malignant tumors than in benign nodules.

With regard to this clone: Its antigen is unknown. Within one base of it there is no much larger clone, and no base qualities were kept.

Libraries were built with PCR. Sequencing relied on an Illumina HiSeq 4000. The TCR beta-chain CDR3 region of each patient was profiled by high-throughput sequencing. In the paper's pipeline: A classifier to discriminate distant-metastatic papillary thyroid cancer patients was built from CDR3 differences across clinicopathological groups. To measure repertoire diversity the researchers used the Shannon index, while the Morisita-Horn index served to gauge how similar the tumor and blood repertoires were. TCRdb applied fastp at Q25 and MiXCR to the public reads, then kept only in-frame beta chains. These V and J calls are TCRdb output, not the study's own analysis. For this sample the table gives some 40,000 clones, of which about 14% were detected only once. Jointly, the top ten make up over 7.5% of the sample. Before undergoing thyroid surgery, none of the patients had been given any kind of treatment. Using T-cell receptor beta sequencing, the study looked back at clinical samples from patients collected from about 2011 to 2018.

The sequence came from a female donor with papillary thyroid cancer or a benign thyroid nodule (not recorded which). Some clones in this sample may be carry-over from other donors' samples. Input material: blood.

At the DNA level, the sequence is TGTGCCAGCAGCTTTGCGGGGCAGGAGGGATATGGCTACACCTTC. Its product reads: CASSFAGQEGYGYTF. The chain uses TRBV7-2 and TRBJ1-2, and possibly TRBD1, on 5 matching bases. The CDR3 has 15 amino acids, counting the end cysteine and phenylalanine. The only DNA kept is the CDR3, 45 bases in frame from the first base. Relative to germline, V is 3 bases shorter and J is 5 bases shorter, with 16 bases between their ends. CDR1 and CDR2 are drawn from the germline V gene: SGHTA, FQGNSA.